This T cell receptor beta chain appears in the sequencing data of a study of OX40 agonist ivuxolimab in advanced cancers. With autoimmune disease history or systemic immunosuppression, patients were excluded. Of note for this clone: Other nucleotide sequences from this sample produce the same CDR3.

Clones were sequenced by immunoSEQ multiplex PCR, and TCRdb holds only the in-frame ones, with some missing. Of roughly 70,000 clones in the sample, roughly nine tenths are singletons; the top ten hold under 0.4%. Trimming cost V 2 bases and J 6 bases; bases outside gene matches: 3. Germline V lookup: CDR1 SGDLS, CDR2 YYNGEE. The CDR3 runs to 14 residues. The J gene is TRBJ1-5, the V gene TRBV9, with TRBD1 matching 9 bases. The TCR comes from an adult with an advanced solid tumor such as melanoma, head and neck, liver or kidney cancer. The sequenced sample was CD4+ or CD8+ T cells sorted from blood, obtained in a trial of the OX40 agonist ivuxolimab. CDR3 sequence: CASSVGQGSQPQHF. The CDR3 bases are TGTGCCAGCAGCGTTGGACAGGGGAGTCAGCCCCAGCATTTT. The full variable domain, completed using reference TRBV9 and TRBJ1-5, is DSGVTQTPKHLITATGQRVTLRCSPRSGDLSVYWYQQSLDQGLQFLIQYYNGEERAKGNILERFSAQQFPDLHSELNLSSLELGDSALYFCASSVGQGSQPQHFGDGTRLSIL.